This T cell receptor beta chain was captured in a study of T cells in Graves' hyperthyroidism and ophthalmopathy. Study findings and constraints: For ophthalmopathy, model prediction preceded onset by a median approximately 6 months.

The CDR3 runs 16 residues. Germline V gene lookup returns CDR1 PRHDT and CDR2 FYEKMQ (reference sequence). V dropped 5 bases and J dropped 3; count of bases not matched to a gene: 9. The diagnoses drew upon clinical symptoms, serum thyroxine and TRAb, thyroid ultrasound and orbital computed tomography. Researchers amplified the TCR beta CDR3 regions from RNA transcripts. The TCR CDR3 first-round RT-PCR relied on the HTBI primer set. TCRdb re-called the multiplex PCR reads through MiXCR, storing one row per CDR3 protein. The data show over 700,000 distinct CDR3 sequences, with around 39% seen just once and 8.9% held by the top ten. The table lists this clonotype with a few counts. Its specificity is unknown.

The sequenced sample was blood. The TCR originated in a man aged 18 to 29 with Graves' hyperthyroidism. The chain has TRBV13 and TRBJ2-7, with TRBD2 identical over 11 bases. The CDR3 loop is CASSRGLAGGIYEQYF. The CDR3 bases are TGTGCCAGCAGCCGAGGGCTAGCGGGGGGAATCTACGAGCAGTACTTC.